Following are 18 T cell receptor beta chains from one sample sequenced in a study of blood T cell repertoires in COVID-19. The protocol was immunoSEQ multiplex PCR, while the TCRdb copy is restricted to in-frame clones and leaves out a portion. Of about 120,000 clones in the sample, 79% were seen once. Sequencing used peripheral blood. These receptors all stem from a man aged 40-49 years with active or convalescent COVID-19.

The chain links TRBV6-2 or TRBV6-3 to TRBJ1-5; D gene uncertain. The CDR3 has 12 residues. Germline V gives CDR1 MNHEY, CDR2 SVGEGT. Trimming stripped 2 bases from V and 9 bases from J, with 8 bases between. CDR3 DNA: TGTGCCAGCAGTTACGCGTCCGGGCCCCAGCATTTT. This gives the protein CASSYASGPQHF.

This sequence joins TRBV5-4 and TRBJ2-5; possible D gene TRBD1, 5 bases. Trimming took 0 bases from V and 5 from J, leaving 11 bases between them. The CDR3 consists of 14 residues. Germline V gene data show CDR1 as SGHNT and CDR2 as YYREEE (reference sequence). CDR3: CASSLAMGRETQYF. CDR3 in DNA: TGTGCCAGCAGCTTGGCCATGGGGCGGGAGACCCAGTACTTC.

In its sample, this clone was seen once. The genes are TRBV5-1 and TRBJ2-3; no firm D call. The germline V gene encodes CDR1 SGHRS and CDR2 YFSETQ. The CDR3 has 16 residues. V shed 3 bases and J shed 1 base, with 15 bases lying between them. This CDR3 reads CASSSRTLAGTDTQYF. For the CDR3, the DNA is TGCGCCAGCAGCTCCCGTACCCTGGCAGGCACAGATACGCAGTATTTT.

This clone turned up a few times. The J gene is TRBJ2-7, the V gene TRBV7-8; D is unresolved. The length of the CDR3 is 13 residues. CDR1 SGHVS and CDR2 FQNEAQ come from the germline V gene. Trimming cost V 0 bases and J 3 bases, with 6 bases left between them. The CDR3, as DNA: TGTGCCAGCAGCTTAGCCCCAGGCTACGAGCAGTACTTC. It yields the protein CASSLAPGYEQYF.

The CDR3, as DNA: TGTGCCAGTAGCCGAGACAGGAGCTCCTACGAGCAGTACTTC. It specifies CASSRDRSSYEQYF. This sequence joins TRBV19 and TRBJ2-7, with a possible D match to TRBD1 (6 bases). Trimming took off 6 bases at V and 0 bases at J, with 12 bases between the two ends. The CDR3 runs to 14 residues. Germline loops: CDR1 LNHDA, CDR2 SQIVND (reference sequence). Supplemented by reference TRBV19 and TRBJ2-7, the full variable domain reads DGGITQSPKYLFRKEGQNVTLSCEQNLNHDAMYWYRQDPGQGLRLIYYSQIVNDFQKGDIAEGYSVSREKKESFPLTVTSAQKNPTAFYLCASSRDRSSYEQYFGPGTRLTVT.

Only a few counts were recorded for this clone. The rearrangement joins TRBV10-3 to TRBJ1-2; TRBD1 agrees at 7 bases. The CDR3 runs 16 residues. The V gene's germline CDR1 is ENHRY and CDR2 SYGVKD. Trimming removed 4 bases from V and 0 bases from J; junction bases left unmatched: 8. The CDR3 loop reads CAISAVGGGSNYGYTF. In nucleotides, the CDR3 is TGTGCCATCAGTGCCGTAGGGGGCGGCTCTAACTATGGCTACACCTTC.

The J gene is TRBJ1-1, the V gene TRBV19, with D possibly being TRBD1 (6 bases). Trimming shortened V by 4 bases and J by 5 bases, and 17 bases separated the two germline ends. From germline, CDR1 is LNHDA and CDR2 SQIVND (reference sequence). The CDR3 is 15 amino acids. CDR3 DNA: TGTGCCAGTAGTACCGTACAGGGAGGGTGGACTGAAGCTTTCTTT. Protein product: CASSTVQGGWTEAFF.

The chain is built from TRBV29-1 and TRBJ1-1; no reliable D call. Germline CDR1 reads SQVTM; CDR2 reads ANQGSEA. Trimming took 4 bases from V and 0 from J, leaving 12 bases between them. This CDR3 has 14 amino acids. This CDR3 is CSVGGGSMNTEAFF. In DNA, the CDR3 is TGCAGCGTTGGTGGTGGTAGTATGAACACTGAAGCTTTCTTT.

The V gene is TRBV5-1, the J gene TRBJ1-6, with 7 positions matching TRBD1. Germline CDR1 is SGHRS and CDR2 is YFSETQ. CDR3 size: 16 residues. The V and J ends lost 2 bases and 0 bases, in that order; junction bases with no gene match: 2. The CDR3 loop is CASSFGTASYNSPLHF. Written as DNA, the CDR3 is TGCGCCAGCAGCTTCGGGACAGCCTCCTATAATTCACCCCTCCACTTT.

The chain recombines TRBV27 with TRBJ1-4; maybe TRBD1 (6 bases). CDR1 is MNHEY and CDR2 is SMNVEV in the germline V gene (reference sequence). This CDR3 comprises 15 residues. V lost 5 bases to trimming and J lost 9 bases, with 19 bases between them. CDR3 residues: CASSPQGGVEKKLFF. The CDR3 DNA follows: TGTGCCAGCAGTCCACAGGGAGGGGTGGAAAAAAAACTGTTTTTT.

The CDR3 loop reads CASSTRQGSQPQHF. The CDR3 DNA reads TGTGCCAGTAGTACACGACAGGGGAGTCAGCCCCAGCATTTT. This chain links TRBV19 with TRBJ1-5, with 8 bases identical to TRBD1. The CDR3 spans 14 residues. The germline gives CDR1 LNHDA, CDR2 SQIVND (reference sequence). V trimming: 4 bases; J trimming: 6 bases; junction bases outside the gene matches: 5.

The chain combines TRBV7-2 with TRBJ2-5; 10 bases are shared with TRBD2. In germline, CDR1 is SGHTA, CDR2 FQGNSA. V lost 7 bases to trimming and J lost 5 bases; unmatched junction nucleotides: 7. The CDR3 length is 14 residues. CDR3 loop: CASTRLAGVETQYF. Written as DNA, the CDR3 is TGTGCCAGCACCCGCCTAGCGGGGGTGGAGACCCAGTACTTC.

This clone occurred once. V gene TRBV18 combines with J gene TRBJ1-5; possible D gene TRBD1, 5 bases. CDR3 length equals 16 residues. Germline values: CDR1 KGHSH, CDR2 LQKENI. Trimming shortened V by 3 bases and J by 1 base, and 13 bases separated the two germline ends. The CDR3 DNA sequence: TGTGCCAGCTCACCCGGCGGGGGGGGAAGCAATCAGCCCCAGCATTTT. Its protein is CASSPGGGGSNQPQHF. Combining the CDR3 with reference TRBV18 and TRBJ1-5 gives the whole variable domain NAGVMQNPRHLVRRRGQEARLRCSPMKGHSHVYWYRQLPEEGLKFMVYLQKENIIDESGMPKERFSAEFPKEGPSILRIQQVVRGDSAAYFCASSPGGGGSNQPQHFGDGTRLSIL.

The rearrangement uses TRBV14 and TRBJ2-1; tentative D call: TRBD2 (5 bases). Trimming left V 8 bases short and J 4 bases short, with 21 bases between. Per the germline V gene, CDR1 is SGHDN and CDR2 is FVKESK. This CDR3 has 16 amino acids. As DNA, the CDR3 is TGTGCCAGCGCGGCGAGCGGCACCTTTTTTTACAATGAGCAGTTCTTC. Its translation is CASAASGTFFYNEQFF.

The chain uses TRBV5-5 and TRBJ2-1; D is ambiguous. CDR1 and CDR2 from the germline V gene are SGHKS and YYEKEE (reference sequence). Trimming took 0 bases from V and 9 from J, leaving 13 bases between them. The CDR3 spans 14 residues. The CDR3 DNA reads as TGTGCCAGCAGCTTGGGCCCGATTGTAGCTGAGCAGTTCTTC. It is translated as CASSLGPIVAEQFF.

Remarks on this clone: Distinct nucleotide sequences in the sample also encode this CDR3. The chain links TRBV19 to TRBJ2-5, with a possible D match to TRBD1 (5 bases). The CDR3 spans 13 residues. Germline CDR1 is LNHDA and CDR2 is SQIVND (reference sequence). Trimming shortened V by 2 bases and J by 4 bases, and 8 bases separated the two germline ends. Here the CDR3 DNA reads TGTGCCAGTAGTATATCAGGGCGAGAGACCCAGTACTTC. Translated, it gives CASSISGRETQYF.

This chain links TRBV6-5 with TRBJ1-2; the D gene is possibly TRBD1 (6 bases). Germline loops: CDR1 MNHEY, CDR2 SVGAGI. With 2 bases removed from V and 8 bases from J, the gap between germline ends came to 12 bases. CDR3 length: 13 amino acids. This chain's CDR3 is CASSYVRGDGYTF. Here the CDR3 DNA reads TGTGCCAGCAGTTACGTCAGGGGCGACGGCTACACCTTC.

This sequence joins TRBV3-1 (or the pseudogene TRBV3-2) and TRBJ2-5, with D uncertain. The germline gives CDR1 LGHDT, CDR2 YNNKEL (reference sequence). V dropped 5 bases and J dropped 0 bases, with 7 bases sitting between them. The CDR3 is 13 residues long. The CDR3 reads CASSSRYQETQYF. The DNA for the CDR3 is TGTGCCAGCAGCTCCCGGTACCAAGAGACCCAGTACTTC.